One T cell receptor beta chain is described in this entry. Regions amplified from RNA transcripts were the TCR beta CDR3 regions. A first-round RT-PCR of the TCR CDR3 used the HTBI primer set. One entry per CDR3 protein, called by TCRdb with MiXCR from the multiplex PCR reads. Of 650,000 to 700,000 distinct CDR3 sequences listed, roughly 17% are singletons. The CDR3 covers 17 residues. Germline V CDR1 and CDR2: MNHNS, SASEGT. J lost 3 bases, V lost 4 bases, and 14 bases had no gene match. This record comes from a study of T cells in Graves' hyperthyroidism and ophthalmopathy. The PBMCs were sourced from fresh peripheral blood (approximately 9 ml).

This rearrangement joins TRBV6-1 to TRBJ1-2, with 7 bases lining up with TRBD1. The sequenced sample was blood. This receptor was obtained from a man aged 50-59 years with Graves' hyperthyroidism. The CDR3 here is CASSADPFTGDDYGYTF. CDR3 DNA sequence: TGTGCCAGCAGTGCCGACCCCTTTACAGGGGATGACTATGGCTACACCTTC.